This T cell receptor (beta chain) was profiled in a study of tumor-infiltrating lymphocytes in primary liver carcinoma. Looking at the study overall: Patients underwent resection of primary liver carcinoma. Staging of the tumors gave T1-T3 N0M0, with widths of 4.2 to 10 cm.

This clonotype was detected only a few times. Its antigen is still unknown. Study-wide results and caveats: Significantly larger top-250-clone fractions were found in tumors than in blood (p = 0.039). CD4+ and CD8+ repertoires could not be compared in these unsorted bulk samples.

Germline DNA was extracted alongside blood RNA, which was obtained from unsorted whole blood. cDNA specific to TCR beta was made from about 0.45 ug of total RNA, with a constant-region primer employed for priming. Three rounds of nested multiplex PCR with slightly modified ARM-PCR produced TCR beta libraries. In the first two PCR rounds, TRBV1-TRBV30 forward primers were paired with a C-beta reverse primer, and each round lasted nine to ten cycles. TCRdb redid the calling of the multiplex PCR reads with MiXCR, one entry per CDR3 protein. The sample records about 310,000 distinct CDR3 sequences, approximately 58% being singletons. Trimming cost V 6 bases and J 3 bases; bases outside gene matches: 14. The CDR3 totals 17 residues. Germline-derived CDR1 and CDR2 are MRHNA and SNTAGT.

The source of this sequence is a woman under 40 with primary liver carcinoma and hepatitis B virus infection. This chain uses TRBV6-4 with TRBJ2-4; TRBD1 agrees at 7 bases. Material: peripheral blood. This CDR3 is CASRTSITGEGKNIQYF. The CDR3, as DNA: TGTGCCAGCAGAACCTCGATCACAGGGGAAGGCAAAAACATTCAGTACTTC.